Shown below are 17 T cell receptor beta chains from a single sample sequenced in a study of cytomegalovirus exposure and HLA in healthy donors. A multiplex PCR was run with 60 Vbeta primers and 13 Jbeta primers. Assay: immunoSEQ multiplex PCR; the TCRdb copy retains only in-frame clones and omits some. In the table there are about 180,000 clones, more than 65% of which are singletons. Sequencing was carried out using PBMCs. These receptors were obtained from a man under 40 in good health and CMV-seronegative.

The V gene is TRBV6-5, the J gene TRBJ2-3; TRBD1 matches 8 bases. Germline V gives CDR1 MNHEY, CDR2 SVGAGI. This CDR3 is 14 amino acids long. V lost 7 bases to trimming and J lost 6 bases; unmatched junction nucleotides: 9. For the CDR3, the DNA is TGTGCCAGCATGGCAGGGGGCACGGTGGATACGCAGTATTTT. It yields the protein CASMAGGTVDTQYF.

CDR3 residues: CASSPPVGVIRGNTIYF. The CDR3 region has the DNA TGTGCCAGCAGTCCCCCGGTCGGGGTAATACGAGGAAACACCATATATTTT. This sequence joins TRBV28 and TRBJ1-3; D remains ambiguous. The CDR3 totals 17 residues. CDR1 and CDR2 (germline): MDHEN, SYDVKM. Trimming stripped 5 bases from V and 4 bases from J, with 21 bases between.

There are a few counts of this clone. The chain couples TRBV4-2 to TRBJ1-5; D is undetermined. Trimming took off 0 bases at V and 0 bases at J, with 6 bases between the two ends. The V gene's germline CDR1 is LGHNA and CDR2 YNFKEQ. This CDR3 is built from 15 residues. In DNA, the CDR3 is TGTGCCAGCAGCCAAGATCTGGCTAGCAATCAGCCCCAGCATTTT. This translates into CASSQDLASNQPQHF.

This chain links TRBV23-1 with TRBJ1-2; D may be TRBD1 (6 bases). TRBV23-1 is an ORF for which the function is uncertain. This CDR3 is built from 16 residues. V was trimmed by 2 bases and J by 4 bases, leaving 17 bases between them. The CDR3 DNA reads as TGCGCCAGCAGTCAACCCGAGGGGGTTGGGGGCTATGGCTACACCTTC. This encodes CASSQPEGVGGYGYTF.

This chain links TRBV5-8 with TRBJ1-2; 7 bases fit TRBD1. Trimming took 3 bases from V and 6 from J; bases not matched to a gene: 14. Germline-derived CDR1 and CDR2 are SGHTS and YDEGEE. This CDR3 region has 16 residues. CDR3 sequence: CASSSTRQGLSHGYTF. CDR3 sequence (DNA): TGTGCCAGCAGCTCAACGAGACAGGGCCTTTCCCATGGCTACACCTTC.

This chain uses TRBV2 with TRBJ2-7, with D unresolved. Germline loops: CDR1 SNHLY, CDR2 FYNNEI. The CDR3 is 15 residues long. V lost 2 bases, J lost 2 bases, and 13 bases lay in between. As DNA, the CDR3 is TGTGCCAGCAGTGAACGGCGGAGCTCCCCCTACGAGCAGTACTTC. It yields the protein CASSERRSSPYEQYF.

Here the CDR3 DNA reads TGTGCCAGTAGTATAGATCTAGGGGCAAATCAGCCCCAGCATTTT. This codes for CASSIDLGANQPQHF. The V and J genes are TRBV19 and TRBJ1-5; tentatively, D is TRBD1 (5 bases). Per germline, CDR1 LNHDA and CDR2 SQIVND (reference sequence). There are 15 residues in the CDR3. V lost 0 bases, J lost 4 bases, and 10 bases lay in between. Full variable domain (missing parts from reference TRBV19 and TRBJ1-5): DGGITQSPKYLFRKEGQNVTLSCEQNLNHDAMYWYRQDPGQGLRLIYYSQIVNDFQKGDIAEGYSVSREKKESFPLTVTSAQKNPTAFYLCASSIDLGANQPQHFGDGTRLSIL.

V usage is TRBV10-3 and J usage is TRBJ2-3; possible D gene TRBD1, 6 bases. CDR1 is ENHRY, CDR2 SYGVKD, per germline. This CDR3 comprises 17 residues. V dropped 4 bases and J dropped 0 bases, with 17 bases sitting between them. Here the CDR3 reads CAISARTVKISTDTQYF. CDR3 nucleotides: TGTGCCATCAGTGCAAGGACAGTCAAGATTAGCACAGATACGCAGTATTTT.

The chain links TRBV4-1 to TRBJ1-1; TRBD1 aligns across 11 bases. Unmatched junction bases numbered 6, after V lost 5 bases and J lost 4 bases. This CDR3 has 15 amino acids. CDR1 is MGHRA, CDR2 YSYEKL, per germline. The CDR3 nucleotides read TGCGCCAGCAGCATAAGCGGGACAGGGGGCACTGAAGCTTTCTTT. Amino acids: CASSISGTGGTEAFF.

This clone was seen a single time. The chain couples TRBV10-3 to TRBJ2-7; no definite D call. Germline assignment: CDR1 ENHRY and CDR2 SYGVKD. The CDR3 is made up of 12 amino acids. V shed 5 bases and J shed 0 bases, with 5 bases lying between them. CDR3 sequence reads: CAISTSSYEQYF. Here the CDR3 DNA reads TGTGCCATCAGTACGAGCTCCTACGAGCAGTACTTC.

The genes are TRBV19 and TRBJ2-2; no firm D call. V was trimmed by 2 bases and J by 1 base, leaving 2 bases between them. Germline V CDR1 and CDR2: LNHDA, SQIVND (reference sequence). CDR3 size: 13 residues. CDR3 region: CASSIQNTGELFF. DNA of the CDR3: TGTGCCAGTAGTATACAGAACACCGGGGAGCTGTTTTTT.

This clone was recorded once. This chain uses TRBV5-1 with TRBJ2-2; 10 bases fit TRBD2. Germline V gives CDR1 SGHRS, CDR2 YFSETQ. J gave up 6 bases and V 4 bases, and 6 bases lay outside the gene matches. The CDR3 runs to 15 residues. This CDR3 is CASSASGRAPGELFF. DNA for the CDR3: TGCGCCAGCAGCGCGAGCGGGAGGGCCCCCGGGGAGCTGTTTTTT.

The chain employs TRBV18 and TRBJ1-4, with D maybe TRBD1 (6 bases). CDR1 is KGHSH and CDR2 is LQKENI in the germline V gene. The CDR3 sequence is 14 residues long. The V gene lost 8 bases and the J gene lost 2 bases, with 12 bases spanning the gap. CDR3 sequence (DNA): TGTGCCAGCGCACGGGGGCACACTAATGAAAAACTGTTTTTT. Amino acids: CASARGHTNEKLFF. Using reference TRBV18 and TRBJ1-4 for the parts outside the CDR3, the full variable domain is NAGVMQNPRHLVRRRGQEARLRCSPMKGHSHVYWYRQLPEEGLKFMVYLQKENIIDESGMPKERFSAEFPKEGPSILRIQQVVRGDSAAYFCASARGHTNEKLFFGSGTQLSVL.

As to this clone: Other DNA sequences of this sample code for an identical CDR3. This chain connects TRBV5-6 to TRBJ2-7; 10 bases fit TRBD1. Germline V gene data show CDR1 as SGHDT and CDR2 as YYEEEE. Trimming took 4 bases from V and 4 from J; bases not matched to a gene: 5. The CDR3 loop spans 14 amino acids. The CDR3 spells CASSLWDRGYEQYF. The CDR3 coding sequence is TGTGCCAGCAGCCTCTGGGACAGGGGTTACGAGCAGTACTTC. Using reference TRBV5-6 and TRBJ2-7 for the parts outside the CDR3, the full variable domain is DAGVTQSPTHLIKTRGQQVTLRCSPKSGHDTVSWYQQALGQGPQFIFQYYEEEERQRGNFPDRFSGHQFPNYSSELNVNALLLGDSALYLCASSLWDRGYEQYFGPGTRLTVT.

This chain joins TRBV11-1 and TRBJ2-1; TRBD2 matches 10 bases. The CDR3 totals 15 residues. J lost 7 bases, V lost 3 bases, and 6 bases had no gene match. Germline values: CDR1 SGHAT, CDR2 FQDESV (reference sequence). The DNA for the CDR3 is TGTGCCAGCAGCTTTCAGCGGGAGGGCCTGAATGAGCAGTTCTTC. Its protein is CASSFQREGLNEQFF.

This clone was counted a single time. J is TRBJ2-7 and V is TRBV19; D perhaps matches TRBD2 (6 bases). This CDR3 is built from 12 residues. The germline V and J ends were trimmed by 10 bases and 1 base, with 11 bases remaining between them. CDR1 LNHDA and CDR2 SQIVND come from the germline V gene (reference sequence). CDR3 sequence reads: CATAGLSYEQYF. CDR3 nucleotide sequence: TGTGCCACCGCGGGACTTTCCTACGAGCAGTACTTC.

This chain joins TRBV28 and TRBJ2-3; 7 bases align to TRBD2. The germline V gene encodes CDR1 MDHEN and CDR2 SYDVKM. The CDR3 totals 13 residues. V shed 11 bases, J shed 2 bases, and the junction held 7 bases outside the gene matches. The CDR3 DNA sequence: TGTGCCTCCGGGGGAGGGGTCACAGATACGCAGTATTTT. It specifies CASGGGVTDTQYF.